This T cell receptor beta chain was identified in a study of blood T cell repertoires in COVID-19. Overall study: PBMCs, B-cell-depleted T cells, or T cells provided the cDNA or gDNA that made up the material.

Per the germline V gene, CDR1 is SGHNT and CDR2 is YYREEE (reference sequence). This CDR3 spans 16 amino acids. With 0 bases removed from V and 1 base from J, the gap between germline ends came to 11 bases. Original handling: By means of reference gene primer amplification, nucleated cell counts were estimated. The repertoire was sequenced with immunoSEQ multiplex PCR; TCRdb's copy has only in-frame clones and lacks some. V and J calls and clone size are as listed in that table; D and trimming were resolved from the DNA. The sample includes roughly 250,000 clones, around four fifths of them seen just once.

The specimen sequenced was peripheral blood. The V call is TRBV5-4, the J call TRBJ2-1; D is possibly TRBD2 (7 bases). The TCR comes from a woman in her sixties or seventies with active or convalescent COVID-19. The CDR3 nucleotides read TGTGCCAGCAGCTTGGGAGGGGGGGCATCCTACAATGAGCAGTTCTTC. Protein product: CASSLGGGASYNEQFF.